The 13 T cell receptor beta chains given below trace back to one sample, sequenced in a study of T cells in Graves' hyperthyroidism and ophthalmopathy. Amplified TCR beta CDR3 regions came from RNA transcripts. Initially, a first-round RT-PCR of the TCR CDR3 employed the HTBI primer set. TCRdb recomputed calls from the multiplex PCR reads with MiXCR, one row per CDR3 protein. The sample lists roughly 500,000 distinct CDR3 sequences, 35% to 55% occurring once. Sequenced input: peripheral blood or thyroid tissue (not recorded which). These receptors were taken from an adult woman with Graves' disease, either hyperthyroidism or ophthalmopathy (not recorded which).

This clonotype was seen a few times. The chain combines TRBV2 with TRBJ1-6; possible D gene TRBD1, 5 bases. Trimming pared 6 bases from V and 7 bases from J, leaving 10 bases between. The CDR3 covers 13 residues. Germline CDR1 is SNHLY and CDR2 is FYNNEI. CDR3 nucleotide sequence: TGTGCCAGCAGGGGGCTTCGGAATTCACCCCTCCACTTT. It codes for CASRGLRNSPLHF. The full variable domain, its missing parts supplied by reference TRBV2 and TRBJ1-6, is EPEVTQTPSHQVTQMGQEVILRCVPISNHLYFYWYRQILGQKVEFLVSFYNNEISEKSEIFDDQFSVERPDGSNFTLKIRSTKLEDSAMYFCASRGLRNSPLHFGNGTRLTVT.

Comments on this clonotype: The conserved phenylalanine or tryptophan is not found at the CDR3 terminus, so this likely reflects a read error. The limits of the CDR3 on the DNA are not certain, so only TCRdb's listed CDR3 is given. The J gene is TRBJ1-4, the V gene TRBV20-1; the D call of TRBD1 is as the table states it, not checked on the DNA. The CDR3 is made up of 12 amino acids, end residues included. CDR1 and CDR2 from the germline V gene are DFQATT and SNEGSKA (reference sequence). CDR3: CSAVKSGTGVIY.

As concerns this clonotype: One base away lies a much larger clone, so this may be a sequencing read error. The rearrangement joins TRBV9 to TRBJ2-5; either TRBD1 or TRBD2 may fit D (6 bases each). The germline CDR1 and CDR2 sequences are SGDLS and YYNGEE. The CDR3 loop spans 14 amino acids. The V end lost 4 bases, the J end lost 9 bases, and 19 bases lay between the germline ends. This CDR3 is CASSRRRGSEAQYF. In DNA, the CDR3 is TGTGCCAGCAGCCGGAGGAGGGGGTCGGAGGCCCAGTACTTC.

The chain carries TRBV11-2 and TRBJ2-2; no firm D call. CDR1 and CDR2 (germline): SGHAT, FQNNGV. The CDR3 is made up of 15 amino acids. Trimming removed 7 bases from V and 4 bases from J, with 16 bases in between. This CDR3 is CASMQRRSPTGELFF. Here the CDR3 DNA reads TGTGCCAGCATGCAGCGCCGGTCGCCCACCGGGGAGCTGTTTTTT. Looking up the rest from reference TRBV11-2 and TRBJ2-2 gives the full variable domain: EAGVAQSPRYKIIEKRQSVAFWCNPISGHATLYWYQQILGQGPKLLIQFQNNGVVDDSQLPKDRFSAERLKGVDSTLKIQPAKLEDSAVYLCASMQRRSPTGELFFGEGSRLTVL.

As to this clonotype: One end of the junction fails to match germline, which may point to a read error. The chain employs TRBV7-2 and TRBJ2-2; 8 bases fit TRBD2. CDR1 and CDR2 from the germline V gene are SGHTA and FQGNSA. CDR3 size: 10 residues. The CDR3 here is CACAGVAGYF. CDR3 coding DNA: TGTGCCTGCGCGGGAGTAGCGGGATATTTT. Drawing the rest from reference TRBV7-2 and TRBJ2-2, the complete variable domain is GAGVSQSPSNKVTEKGKDVELRCDPISGHTALYWYRQSLGQGLEFLIYFQGNSAPDKSGLPSDRFSAERTGGSVSTLTIQRTQQEDSAVYLCACAGVAGYFGEGSRLTVL.

This clonotype came up many times. The chain joins TRBV7-8 to TRBJ1-5; the D is unclear. Per germline, CDR1 SGHVS and CDR2 FQNEAQ. V shed 1 base and J shed 0 bases, with 13 bases lying between them. The length of the CDR3 is 17 residues. The CDR3 DNA sequence: TGTGCCAGCAGCTTAGGGCGGAGCAGTTATAGCAATCAGCCCCAGCATTTT. Its protein product is CASSLGRSSYSNQPQHF.

J is TRBJ2-5 and V is TRBV2; possibly TRBD1 for D (6 bases). The CDR3 is 13 amino acids. Trimming cost V 6 bases and J 5 bases, with 13 bases left between them. Germline V gives CDR1 SNHLY, CDR2 FYNNEI. This chain's CDR3 is CASRLQGRETQYF. The CDR3 region has the DNA TGTGCCAGCAGATTACAGGGAAGGGAGACCCAGTACTTC. The variable domain in full, completed from reference TRBV2 and TRBJ2-5, reads EPEVTQTPSHQVTQMGQEVILRCVPISNHLYFYWYRQILGQKVEFLVSFYNNEISEKSEIFDDQFSVERPDGSNFTLKIRSTKLEDSAMYFCASRLQGRETQYFGPGTRLLVL.

This chain uses TRBV29-1 with TRBJ1-1, with D uncertain. V lost 7 bases to trimming and J lost 4 bases, with 13 bases between them. CDR3 length equals 12 residues. CDR1 and CDR2 from the germline V gene are SQVTM and ANQGSEA. The CDR3 is CSASGRGTEAFF. CDR3 nucleotides: TGCAGCGCGTCAGGACGAGGCACTGAAGCTTTCTTT.

CDR3 region: CASSYYRGDEQYF. The CDR3 nucleotides are TGTGCCAGCAGTTACTACAGGGGCGACGAGCAGTACTTC. The V call is TRBV6-5, the J call TRBJ2-7; TRBD1 aligns across 7 bases. CDR1 is MNHEY and CDR2 is SVGAGI in the germline V gene. J gave up 5 bases and V 1 base, and 2 bases lay outside the gene matches. The CDR3 totals 13 residues.

This chain uses TRBV20-1 with TRBJ2-7, with no clear D. Per germline, CDR1 DFQATT and CDR2 SNEGSKA (reference sequence). V gave up 2 bases and J gave up 0 bases, with 5 bases separating them. The CDR3 is 12 residues long. The CDR3 sequence: CSARQNSYEQYF. The CDR3 DNA reads TGCAGTGCTAGACAAAACTCCTACGAGCAGTACTTC.

V gene TRBV9 combines with J gene TRBJ2-7; D not certain. Germline V gene sequence: CDR1 SGDLS, CDR2 YYNGEE. V lost 5 bases and J lost 3, with 18 bases in between. This CDR3 has 15 amino acids. The CDR3 DNA reads TGTGCCAGCAGTTTATCCCAGGCGTCTGTCTACGAGCAGTACTTC. Translating gives CASSLSQASVYEQYF.

This clonotype was seen repeatedly, ten times or more. The J gene is TRBJ1-2, the V gene TRBV3-1; D gene uncertain. The germline CDR1 and CDR2 sequences are LGHDT and YNNKEL (reference sequence). The V end was cut by 1 base, the J end by 4 bases, with 10 bases between. CDR3 length: 14 amino acids. CDR3 in amino acids: CASSQAPSGYGYTF. In nucleotides, the CDR3 is TGTGCCAGCAGCCAAGCACCCTCGGGCTATGGCTACACCTTC.

This clonotype was recorded once. This chain connects TRBV7-9 to TRBJ2-7; 7 nucleotides align to TRBD1. Unmatched junction bases numbered 9, after V lost 1 base and J lost 6 bases. Germline loops: CDR1 SEHNR, CDR2 FQNEAQ (reference sequence). This CDR3 comprises 15 residues. For the CDR3, the DNA is TGTGCCAGCAGCTTAGAGGTTCAGGGACAGCGCGAGCAGTACTTC. This encodes CASSLEVQGQREQYF.